These 18 T cell receptor beta chains were all obtained from the same sample, sequenced in a study of beta chain features in type 1 diabetes listed by TCRdb under 2018. To prepare the library, the immunoSEQ multiplex PCR assay was applied. All of the isolated RNA was reverse transcribed with the High Capacity cDNA Reverse Transcription Kit, so expressed TCRB transcripts were sequenced. TCRdb re-hosts the immuneACCESS table, in-frame sequences only. Its copies lack some clones; in the studies checked, an unresolved V gene accounts for under half of them, and the cause for the rest is not known. The sample data list around 290,000 clones, and approximately 8.1% of these were observed just once. Clones ranked in the top ten supply 1% of the sample. The sequencing input was central memory CD4+ T cells from blood. These receptors were obtained from a woman younger than 30 in good health.

The chain recombines TRBV7-9 with TRBJ1-4; 8 bases match TRBD1. With V trimmed by 5 bases and J by 6 bases, 8 bases remained unmatched. The CDR3 has 15 amino acids. From germline, CDR1 is SEHNR and CDR2 FQNEAQ (reference sequence). CDR3 DNA: TGTGCCAGCAGCAGCCAGGGGGCAAGGGATGAAAAACTGTTTTTT. This translates into CASSSQGARDEKLFF.

This clone was seen a handful of times. The chain has TRBV27 and TRBJ2-3; a possible D gene is TRBD2 (5 bases). V lost 3 bases and J 2 bases, leaving 12 bases between the germline ends. The germline gives CDR1 MNHEY, CDR2 SMNVEV (reference sequence). This CDR3 is 15 amino acids long. This chain's CDR3 is CASSFGVGVTDTQYF. The CDR3 DNA is TGTGCCAGCAGTTTTGGGGTGGGAGTCACAGATACGCAGTATTTT.

V gene TRBV5-4 combines with J gene TRBJ2-1; D not resolved. The CDR3 spans 17 residues. The V gene's germline CDR1 is SGHNT and CDR2 YYREEE (reference sequence). V was cut by 1 base and J by 3 bases, with 17 bases left in between. The CDR3 is CASSLSLVLTIYNEQFF. The CDR3 bases are TGTGCCAGCAGCTTGTCTCTGGTACTCACGATCTACAATGAGCAGTTCTTC.

CDR3 nucleotide sequence: TGCGCCAGCAGCTTGGCCCCTTCGGATACGCAGTATTTT. Translated: CASSLAPSDTQYF. The V and J genes are TRBV5-1 and TRBJ2-3; D call uncertain. Trimming took 0 bases from V and 6 from J, leaving 8 bases between them. CDR1 and CDR2 from the germline V gene are SGHRS and YFSETQ. CDR3 size: 13 residues.

The table lists this clone with many counts. The CDR3 DNA reads as TGTGCCAGCAGCCAACCGGGACTGCCCCAGAACACCATATATTTT. It is translated as CASSQPGLPQNTIYF. The rearrangement uses TRBV14 and TRBJ1-3, with D tentatively TRBD1 (5 bases). V lost 2 bases to trimming and J lost 7 bases, with 15 bases between them. The CDR3 has 15 residues. Germline lookup yields CDR1 SGHDN and CDR2 FVKESK.

This clone was detected a few times. The chain joins TRBV4-2 to TRBJ2-7; no firm D call. This CDR3 comprises 15 residues. V lost 0 bases and J lost 3, with 12 bases in between. The V gene's germline CDR1 is LGHNA and CDR2 YNFKEQ. The CDR3 protein is CASSQDRATYYEQYV. The CDR3 region has the DNA TGTGCCAGCAGCCAAGATAGGGCCACCTACTACGAGCAGTACGTC.

Many counts were recorded for this clone. The CDR3 coding sequence is TGCGCCAGCAGCCAGACAGGGAGCTATGGCTACACCTTC. Translating it yields CASSQTGSYGYTF. V usage is TRBV4-3 and J usage is TRBJ1-2; 7 nucleotides align to TRBD1. The CDR3 has 13 amino acids. The J segment lost 4 bases and the V segment lost 3 bases, leaving 2 bases of the junction unmatched. CDR1 is LGHNA and CDR2 is YSLEER in the germline V gene.

J is TRBJ1-3 and V is TRBV7-2; weak D call: TRBD1 (5 bases). Trimming cost V 8 bases and J 11 bases, with 13 bases left between them. The CDR3 spans 11 residues. In germline, CDR1 is SGHTA, CDR2 FQGNSA. The chain's CDR3 is CASGARNPIYF. For the CDR3, the DNA is TGTGCCAGCGGGGCTAGGAACCCCATATATTTT.

This clone has ten or more counts. The V and J genes are TRBV13 and TRBJ2-5; D uncertain. The germline CDR1 and CDR2 sequences are PRHDT and FYEKMQ (reference sequence). The germline V and J ends were trimmed by 2 bases and 5 bases, with 12 bases remaining between them. The CDR3 is made up of 14 amino acids. CDR3 amino acids: CASSLRARVETQYF. CDR3 DNA sequence: TGTGCCAGCAGCTTAAGGGCTCGTGTGGAGACCCAGTACTTC.

This clone was seen at least ten times. The V and J genes are TRBV28 and TRBJ1-6, with D possibly matching TRBD1 (5 bases). The V end lost 1 base, the J end lost 9 bases, and 13 bases lay between the germline ends. There are 15 residues in the CDR3. Germline V gene data show CDR1 as MDHEN and CDR2 as SYDVKM. The CDR3 reads CASSLSGGVVSPLHF. CDR3 coding DNA: TGTGCCAGCAGTTTATCTGGGGGGGTTGTTTCACCCCTCCACTTT. Looking up the rest from reference TRBV28 and TRBJ1-6 gives the full variable domain: DVKVTQSSRYLVKRTGEKVFLECVQDMDHENMFWYRQDPGLGLRLIYFSYDVKMKEKGDIPEGYSVSREKKERFSLILESASTNQTSMYLCASSLSGGVVSPLHFGNGTRLTVT.

This clone has more than one count but fewer than ten. The CDR3 nucleotides read TGTGCCAGCAGCTCTCGGTTGGAAGAGACCCAGTACTTC. It yields the protein CASSSRLEETQYF. The chain couples TRBV5-5 to TRBJ2-5; no clear D. The V gene's germline CDR1 is SGHKS and CDR2 YYEKEE (reference sequence). The V end was cut by 3 bases, the J end by 3 bases, with 9 bases between. The length of the CDR3 is 13 residues.

As regards this clone: One base away lies a much larger clone, so this may be a sequencing read error. The chain has TRBV25-1 and TRBJ2-3, with D unclear. Per the germline V gene, CDR1 is MGHDK and CDR2 is SYGVNS. The V and J ends lost 5 bases and 2 bases respectively, with 2 bases between them. The CDR3 has 11 amino acids. CDR3 nucleotides: TGTGCCAGCAGTTACACAGATACGCAGTATTTT. It codes for CASSYTDTQYF.

In this sample, this clone turned up a few times. The chain carries TRBV5-6 and TRBJ1-1; 9 positions match TRBD1. Germline V gives CDR1 SGHDT, CDR2 YYEEEE. The CDR3 spans 15 residues. Trimming at V came to 4 bases and at J to 1 base, leaving 5 bases not matched to a gene. CDR3 loop: CASSGTGGANTEAFF. Written as DNA, the CDR3 is TGTGCCAGCAGCGGAACAGGGGGCGCGAACACTGAAGCTTTCTTT.

The CDR3, as DNA: TGTGCCAGCAGCCGGACAGAGTATGGCTACACCTTC. Its translation: CASSRTEYGYTF. The gene calls are TRBV6-6 and TRBJ1-2, with D possibly TRBD1 on 6 matching bases. Trimming removed 6 bases at V and 5 bases at J, with 10 bases between. Germline values: CDR1 MNHNY, CDR2 SVGAGI (reference sequence). The CDR3 extends over 12 amino acids.

This clone was picked up a small number of times. The V and J genes are TRBV7-2 and TRBJ2-7; the D gene could be TRBD1 or TRBD2 (5 bases each). CDR1 is SGHTA and CDR2 is FQGNSA in the germline V gene. V was trimmed by 2 bases and J by 6 bases, leaving 11 bases between them. There are 13 residues in the CDR3. CDR3 residues: CASSLTGAPEQYF. CDR3 nucleotides: TGTGCCAGCAGCTTAACCGGGGCCCCCGAGCAGTACTTC.

This clone was detected only once. The chain uses TRBV6-5 and TRBJ2-3, with D possibly TRBD1 on 6 matching bases. Trimming stripped 6 bases from V and 1 base from J, with 11 bases between. This CDR3 comprises 14 residues. Germline-derived CDR1 and CDR2 are MNHEY and SVGAGI. CDR3 sequence: CASSYNRGTDTQYF. CDR3 coding DNA: TGTGCCAGCAGCTACAACAGGGGCACAGATACGCAGTATTTT.

This clone was detected many times. This chain connects TRBV29-1 to TRBJ2-3; 9 positions match TRBD2. CDR3 length: 15 amino acids. With 4 bases clipped from V and 4 bases from J, the junction kept 9 bases outside the gene matches. Germline V gene lookup returns CDR1 SQVTM and CDR2 ANQGSEA. CDR3 protein: CSVAREGLGADTQYF. CDR3 DNA: TGCAGCGTTGCGCGGGAGGGGCTCGGCGCAGATACGCAGTATTTT.

This clone appeared a few times. The genes are TRBV13 and TRBJ2-3; maybe TRBD1 (6 bases). There are 14 residues in the CDR3. V gave up 5 bases and J gave up 4 bases, with 13 bases separating them. Per germline, CDR1 PRHDT and CDR2 FYEKMQ (reference sequence). CDR3: CASSPRTVPDTQYF. The CDR3 DNA sequence: TGTGCCAGCAGCCCAAGGACAGTACCAGATACGCAGTATTTT.